This TCR beta chain was identified in a study of blood T cell repertoires in COVID-19. On the study more broadly: From the United States, Italy and Spain came samples of acute and convalescent COVID-19.

In the authors' workflow: Counts of nucleated cells, estimated from reference gene primer amplification, were obtained. TCRdb keeps only in-frame clones here, not all; method: immunoSEQ multiplex PCR. Clone size and V and J calls were adopted from that table, with D and trimming inferred from the DNA. The sample includes roughly 150,000 clones, 70% to 90% of them seen just once. Germline V gene lookup returns CDR1 LGHDT and CDR2 YNNKEL (reference sequence). V lost 2 bases to trimming and J lost 7 bases, with 12 bases between them. The length of the CDR3 is 15 residues. It was during active infection that Seattle patients were enrolled and then longitudinally followed.

The material sequenced was peripheral blood. The genes are TRBV3-1 (or the pseudogene TRBV3-2) and TRBJ1-6, with D possibly being TRBD1 (6 bases). The sequence came from a woman in her fifties or sixties with COVID-19, enrolled during active disease. The CDR3 sequence is CASSQSQGGNSPLHF. The CDR3 nucleotides read TGTGCCAGCAGCCAATCACAGGGCGGGAATTCACCCCTCCACTTT.